The source of this TCR beta chain is a study of blood T cell repertoires in COVID-19 (dated by TCRdb to 2020 to 2021). Context from the whole study: Collaborator samples came from the United States, Italy and Spain and covered acute and convalescent phases of COVID-19. The prospective study material was composed of cDNA or gDNA derived from T cells, B-cell-depleted T cells, or PBMCs. Subjects who had been exposed to COVID-19, were actively infected with it, or had recovered from it provided the deeply sampled blood TCRbeta repertoires that made up the dataset. A freely available public database, intended as a resource for researchers studying the immune response to SARS-CoV-2, is where the repertoires were released. Samples came from the ongoing ImmuneRACE study (first 160 participants) plus 1,254 subjects from 6 global collaborators. Nearly every sample came with metadata listing a de-identified subject ID, COVID-19 status, age in years and sex. HLA class I and class II types, where available, came from metadata supplied by the sample provider rather than from assay-based typing. Study-wide conclusions, independent of this receptor: Clinical and demographic metadata were provided uncurated, with the amount varying by source and participant.

The germline ends are 12 bases apart after V is trimmed by 5 bases and J by 1 base. CDR1 and CDR2, per the germline V gene, are SGHAT and FQNNGV. The CDR3 goes from the cysteine to the phenylalanine over 14 residues. The retained sequence is limited to the CDR3, 42 bases, with the frame set at the first base. The immunoSEQ Assay, a bias-controlled multiplex PCR, was used to amplify TCRbeta CDR3 regions from genomic DNA. The study's own analysis went as follows. The number of nucleated cells in each sample was estimated by amplification of reference gene primers within the assay. To quantify the absolute abundance of each unique TCRbeta CDR3 rearrangement, sequence reads were collapsed and filtered. Productive Simpson clonality was computed per sample as the square root of Simpson's diversity index over productive rearrangements. TCRdb took over this immuneACCESS table, retaining in-frame rearrangements with V and J assigned. Such tables are incomplete; in checked studies, under half of the missing clones stem from an unresolved V gene, and the remainder is unexplained. The DNA gave D and trimming, while V, J and clone size come from that table. Here the sample has some 270,000 clones; less than 95% occur a single time. Of the sample, approximately 3% is held by the ten largest clones.

As regards this clone: Its cognate antigen has yet to be identified. Base qualities are missing; no much larger clone stands one base away.

Participants in the prospective study were aged roughly 18 to 100 years, lived in some 24 United States geographic areas, and enrolled through a virtual design. To assign participants to cohorts, the prospective study relied on clinical history that participants themselves reported in a screening survey and a study questionnaire. A participant counted as exposed if, within 2 weeks of entering the study, that participant had been in contact with someone who had a PCR-confirmed or clinician-diagnosed COVID-19 case. In the prospective study, mobile phlebotomists collected whole blood, serum and a nasopharyngeal or oropharyngeal swab from each participant. Additional blood draws and questionnaires over a roughly two-month period could optionally be provided by prospective study participants. Before DNA extraction, prospective study blood samples were shipped either frozen or at room temperature.

The chain employs TRBV11-2 and TRBJ2-7; perhaps TRBD1 is the D gene, with 6 bases matching. The clonotype comes from a man aged 35-49 years who had been exposed to COVID-19. The specimen sequenced was PBMCs or T cells enriched from blood (not recorded which). The CDR3 protein is CASSRYRVSYEQYF. The DNA sequence is given as TGTGCCAGCAGCCGGTACAGGGTTTCCTACGAGCAGTACTTC.